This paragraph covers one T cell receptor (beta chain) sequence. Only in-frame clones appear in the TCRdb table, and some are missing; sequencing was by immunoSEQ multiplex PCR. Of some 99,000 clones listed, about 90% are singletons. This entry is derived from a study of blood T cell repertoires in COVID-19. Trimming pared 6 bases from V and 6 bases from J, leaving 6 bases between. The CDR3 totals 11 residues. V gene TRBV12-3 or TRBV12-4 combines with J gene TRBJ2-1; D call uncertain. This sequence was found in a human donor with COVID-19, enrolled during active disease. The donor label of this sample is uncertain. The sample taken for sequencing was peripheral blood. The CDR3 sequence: CASSYRNEQFF. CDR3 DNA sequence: TGTGCCAGCAGCTATCGCAATGAGCAGTTCTTC.